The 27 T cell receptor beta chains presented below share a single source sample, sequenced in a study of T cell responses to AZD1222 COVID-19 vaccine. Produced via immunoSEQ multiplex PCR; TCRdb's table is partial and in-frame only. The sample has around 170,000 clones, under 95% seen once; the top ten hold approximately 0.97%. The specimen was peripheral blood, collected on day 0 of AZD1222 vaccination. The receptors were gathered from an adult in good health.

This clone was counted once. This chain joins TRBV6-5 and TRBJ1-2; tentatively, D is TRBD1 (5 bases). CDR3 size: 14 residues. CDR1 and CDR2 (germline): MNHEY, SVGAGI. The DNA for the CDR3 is TGTACCCCCCCCGCCTTTACAGGTCCCAATGGCTACACCTTC. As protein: CTPPAFTGPNGYTF.

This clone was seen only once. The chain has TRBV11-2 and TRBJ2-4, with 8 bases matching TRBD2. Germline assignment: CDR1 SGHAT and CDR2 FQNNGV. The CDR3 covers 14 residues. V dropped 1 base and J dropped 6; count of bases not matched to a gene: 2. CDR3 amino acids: CASSLGSGGNIQYF. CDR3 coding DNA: TGTGCCAGCAGCTTAGGAAGCGGGGGAAACATTCAGTACTTC.

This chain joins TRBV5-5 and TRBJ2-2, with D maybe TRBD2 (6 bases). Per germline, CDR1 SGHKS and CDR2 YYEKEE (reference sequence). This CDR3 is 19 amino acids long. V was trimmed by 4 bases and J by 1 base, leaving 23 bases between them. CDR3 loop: CASSDSGTWDFKNTGELFF. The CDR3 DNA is TGTGCCAGCAGCGACTCGGGTACGTGGGACTTTAAGAACACCGGGGAGCTGTTTTTT.

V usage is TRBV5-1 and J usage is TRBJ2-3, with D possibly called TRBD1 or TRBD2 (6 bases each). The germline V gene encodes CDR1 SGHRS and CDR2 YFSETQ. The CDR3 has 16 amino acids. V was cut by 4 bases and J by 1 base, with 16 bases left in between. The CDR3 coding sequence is TGCGCCAGCAGCGGGGGGCCAGGGGTGGGCACAGATACGCAGTATTTT. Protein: CASSGGPGVGTDTQYF.

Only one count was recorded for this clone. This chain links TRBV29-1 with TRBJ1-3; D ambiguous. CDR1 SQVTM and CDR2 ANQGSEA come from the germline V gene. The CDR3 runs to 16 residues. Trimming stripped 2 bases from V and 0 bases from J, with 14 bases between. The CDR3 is CSVESGRRLSGNTIYF. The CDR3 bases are TGCAGCGTTGAATCCGGGCGCCGGCTCTCTGGAAACACCATATATTTT.

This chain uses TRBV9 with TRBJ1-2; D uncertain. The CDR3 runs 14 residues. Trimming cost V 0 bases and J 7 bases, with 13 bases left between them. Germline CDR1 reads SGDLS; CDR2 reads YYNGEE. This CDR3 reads CASSVANSAGGYTF. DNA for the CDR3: TGTGCCAGCAGCGTAGCCAATTCGGCGGGTGGCTACACCTTC. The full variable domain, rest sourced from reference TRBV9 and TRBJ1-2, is DSGVTQTPKHLITATGQRVTLRCSPRSGDLSVYWYQQSLDQGLQFLIQYYNGEERAKGNILERFSAQQFPDLHSELNLSSLELGDSALYFCASSVANSAGGYTFGSGTRLTVV.

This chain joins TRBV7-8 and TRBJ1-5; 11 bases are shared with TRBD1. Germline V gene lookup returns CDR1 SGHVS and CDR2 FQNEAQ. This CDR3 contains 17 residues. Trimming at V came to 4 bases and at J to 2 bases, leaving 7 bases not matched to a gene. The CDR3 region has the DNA TGTGCCAGCAGCTCAGGGGACAGGGGGATGCGCAATCAGCCCCAGCATTTT. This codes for CASSSGDRGMRNQPQHF.

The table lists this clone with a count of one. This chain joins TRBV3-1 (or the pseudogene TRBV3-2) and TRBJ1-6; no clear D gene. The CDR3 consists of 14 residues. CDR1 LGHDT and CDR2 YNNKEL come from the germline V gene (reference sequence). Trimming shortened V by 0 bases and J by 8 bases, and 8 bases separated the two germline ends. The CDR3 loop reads CASSQESYDSPLHF. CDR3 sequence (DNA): TGTGCCAGCAGCCAAGAGTCTTACGATTCACCCCTCCACTTT.

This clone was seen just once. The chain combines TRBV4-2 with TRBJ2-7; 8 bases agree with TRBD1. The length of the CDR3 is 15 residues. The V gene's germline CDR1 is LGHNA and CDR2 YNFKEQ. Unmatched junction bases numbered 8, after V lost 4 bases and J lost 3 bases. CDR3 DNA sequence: TGTGCCAGCAGCCCCGGGACAGGTGGAGTCTACGAGCAGTACTTC. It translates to CASSPGTGGVYEQYF.

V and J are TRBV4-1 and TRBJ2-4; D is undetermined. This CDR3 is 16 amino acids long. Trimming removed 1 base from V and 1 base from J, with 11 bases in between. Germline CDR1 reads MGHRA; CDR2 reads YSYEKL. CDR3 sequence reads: CASSQGRVRAKNIQYF. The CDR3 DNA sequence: TGCGCCAGCAGCCAAGGAAGGGTGCGGGCCAAAAACATTCAGTACTTC.

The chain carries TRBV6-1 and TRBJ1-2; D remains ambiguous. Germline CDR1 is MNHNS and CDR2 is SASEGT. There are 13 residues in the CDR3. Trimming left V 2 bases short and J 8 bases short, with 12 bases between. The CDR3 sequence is CASSESRSGGYTF. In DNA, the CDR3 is TGTGCCAGCAGTGAATCCAGGTCTGGCGGCTACACCTTC.

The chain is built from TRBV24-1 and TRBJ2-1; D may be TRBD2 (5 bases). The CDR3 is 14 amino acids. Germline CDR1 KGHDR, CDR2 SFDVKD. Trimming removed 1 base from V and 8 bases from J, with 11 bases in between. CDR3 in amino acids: CATSDFSDGDEQFF. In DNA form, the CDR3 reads TGTGCCACCAGTGATTTCTCCGACGGGGATGAGCAGTTCTTC.

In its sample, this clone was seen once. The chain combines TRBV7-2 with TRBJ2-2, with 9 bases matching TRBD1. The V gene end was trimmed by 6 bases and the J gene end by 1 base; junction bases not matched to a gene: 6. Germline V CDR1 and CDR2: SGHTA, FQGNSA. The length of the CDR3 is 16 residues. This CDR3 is CASRTQGAVNTGELFF. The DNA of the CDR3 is TGTGCCAGCAGGACACAGGGGGCAGTGAACACCGGGGAGCTGTTTTTT.

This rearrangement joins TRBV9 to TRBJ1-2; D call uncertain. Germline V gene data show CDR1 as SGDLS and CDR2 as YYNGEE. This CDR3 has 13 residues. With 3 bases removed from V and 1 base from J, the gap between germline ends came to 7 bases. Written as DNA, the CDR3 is TGTGCCAGCAGCGAACAGATTAACTATGGCTACACCTTC. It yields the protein CASSEQINYGYTF. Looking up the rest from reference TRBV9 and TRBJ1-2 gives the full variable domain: DSGVTQTPKHLITATGQRVTLRCSPRSGDLSVYWYQQSLDQGLQFLIQYYNGEERAKGNILERFSAQQFPDLHSELNLSSLELGDSALYFCASSEQINYGYTFGSGTRLTVV.

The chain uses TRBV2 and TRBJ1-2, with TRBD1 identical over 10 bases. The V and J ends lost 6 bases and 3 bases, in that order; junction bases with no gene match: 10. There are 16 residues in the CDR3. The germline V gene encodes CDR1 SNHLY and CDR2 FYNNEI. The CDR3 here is CASRLETGGGDYGYTF. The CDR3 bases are TGTGCCAGCAGGCTCGAGACAGGGGGCGGGGACTATGGCTACACCTTC.

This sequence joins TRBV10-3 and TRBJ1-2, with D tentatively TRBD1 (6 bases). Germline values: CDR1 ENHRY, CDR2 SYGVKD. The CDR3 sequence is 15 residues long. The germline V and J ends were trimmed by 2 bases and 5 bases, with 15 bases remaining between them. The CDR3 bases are TGTGCCATCAGTGAGCCAGGGGAAATAGGGTATGGCTACACCTTC. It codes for CAISEPGEIGYGYTF.

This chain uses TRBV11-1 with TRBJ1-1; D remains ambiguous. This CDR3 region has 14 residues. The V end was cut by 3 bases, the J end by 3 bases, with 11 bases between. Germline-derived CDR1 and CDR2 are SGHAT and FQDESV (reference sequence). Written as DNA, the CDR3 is TGTGCCAGCAGCTTTAATGCCCGTGACACTGAAGCTTTCTTT. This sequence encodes CASSFNARDTEAFF.

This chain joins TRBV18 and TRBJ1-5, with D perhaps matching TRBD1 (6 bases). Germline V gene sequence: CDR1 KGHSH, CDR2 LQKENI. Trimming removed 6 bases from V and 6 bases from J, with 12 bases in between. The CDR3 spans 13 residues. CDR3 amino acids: CASSRDTTQPQHF. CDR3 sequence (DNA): TGTGCCAGCTCCCGGGACACCACTCAGCCCCAGCATTTT.

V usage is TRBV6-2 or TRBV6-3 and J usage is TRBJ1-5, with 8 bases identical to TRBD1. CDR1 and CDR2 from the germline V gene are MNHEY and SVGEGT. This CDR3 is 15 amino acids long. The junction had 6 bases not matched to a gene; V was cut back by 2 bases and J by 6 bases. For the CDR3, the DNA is TGTGCCAGCAGTTACGGGGCAGGGGGCATTCAGCCCCAGCATTTT. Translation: CASSYGAGGIQPQHF.

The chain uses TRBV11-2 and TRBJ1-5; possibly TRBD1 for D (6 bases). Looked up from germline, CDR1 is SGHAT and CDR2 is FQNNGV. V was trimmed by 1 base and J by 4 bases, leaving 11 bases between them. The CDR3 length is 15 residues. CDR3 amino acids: CASSLGRDTNQPQHF. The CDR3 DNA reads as TGTGCCAGCAGCTTAGGCAGGGACACAAATCAGCCCCAGCATTTT.

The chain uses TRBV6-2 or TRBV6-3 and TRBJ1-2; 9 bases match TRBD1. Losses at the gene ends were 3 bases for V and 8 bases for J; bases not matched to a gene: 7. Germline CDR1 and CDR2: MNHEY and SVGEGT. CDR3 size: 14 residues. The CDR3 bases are TGTGCCAGCAGTTATCGACAGGGGGTTGTCGGCTACACCTTC. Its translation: CASSYRQGVVGYTF.

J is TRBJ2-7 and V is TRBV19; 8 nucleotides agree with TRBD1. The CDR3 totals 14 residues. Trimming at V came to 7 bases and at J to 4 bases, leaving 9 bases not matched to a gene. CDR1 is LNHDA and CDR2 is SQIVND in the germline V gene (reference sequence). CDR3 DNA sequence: TGTGCCAGTAATACCCCGGGACAGGCATACGAGCAGTACTTC. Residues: CASNTPGQAYEQYF.

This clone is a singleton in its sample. CDR3 sequence (DNA): TGTGCCAGCAGCGTCCAGGGGGGGGCTGGAGAAAAACTGTTTTTT. Translated: CASSVQGGAGEKLFF. This chain connects TRBV11-1 to TRBJ1-4, with 7 nucleotides matching TRBD1. The CDR3 has 15 amino acids. Germline trimming cut 5 bases from V and 8 bases from J; bases unmatched to any gene: 11. Germline values: CDR1 SGHAT, CDR2 FQDESV (reference sequence).

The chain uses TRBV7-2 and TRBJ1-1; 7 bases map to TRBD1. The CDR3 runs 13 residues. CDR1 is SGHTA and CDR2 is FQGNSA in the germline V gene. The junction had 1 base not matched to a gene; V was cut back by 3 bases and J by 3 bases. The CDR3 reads CASSFDRDTEAFF. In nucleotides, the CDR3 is TGTGCCAGCAGCTTTGACAGGGACACTGAAGCTTTCTTT. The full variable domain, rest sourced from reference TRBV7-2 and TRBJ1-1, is GAGVSQSPSNKVTEKGKDVELRCDPISGHTALYWYRQSLGQGLEFLIYFQGNSAPDKSGLPSDRFSAERTGGSVSTLTIQRTQQEDSAVYLCASSFDRDTEAFFGQGTRLTVV.

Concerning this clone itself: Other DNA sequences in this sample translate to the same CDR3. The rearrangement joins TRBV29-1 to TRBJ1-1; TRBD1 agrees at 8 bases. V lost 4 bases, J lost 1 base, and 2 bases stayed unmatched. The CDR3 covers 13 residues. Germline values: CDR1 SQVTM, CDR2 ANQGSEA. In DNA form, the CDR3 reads TGCAGCGTTGGAACAGGGGGGAACACTGAAGCTTTCTTT. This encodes CSVGTGGNTEAFF.

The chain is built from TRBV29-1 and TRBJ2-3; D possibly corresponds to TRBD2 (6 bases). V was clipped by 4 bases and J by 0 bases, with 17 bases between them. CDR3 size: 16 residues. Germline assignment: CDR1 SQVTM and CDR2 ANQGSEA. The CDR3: CSVALGGTPSTDTQYF. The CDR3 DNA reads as TGCAGCGTTGCCCTTGGTGGGACTCCAAGCACAGATACGCAGTATTTT.

The CDR3 DNA is TGCGCCAGCAGCCAAGTTTTCGACACTCCAACGACTGAAGCTTTCTTT. This gives the protein CASSQVFDTPTTEAFF. The rearrangement joins TRBV4-3 to TRBJ1-1; D unresolved. Germline-derived CDR1 and CDR2 are LGHNA and YSLEER. CDR3 length: 16 amino acids. Deletions cut 1 base from V and 5 bases from J, with 17 bases between.